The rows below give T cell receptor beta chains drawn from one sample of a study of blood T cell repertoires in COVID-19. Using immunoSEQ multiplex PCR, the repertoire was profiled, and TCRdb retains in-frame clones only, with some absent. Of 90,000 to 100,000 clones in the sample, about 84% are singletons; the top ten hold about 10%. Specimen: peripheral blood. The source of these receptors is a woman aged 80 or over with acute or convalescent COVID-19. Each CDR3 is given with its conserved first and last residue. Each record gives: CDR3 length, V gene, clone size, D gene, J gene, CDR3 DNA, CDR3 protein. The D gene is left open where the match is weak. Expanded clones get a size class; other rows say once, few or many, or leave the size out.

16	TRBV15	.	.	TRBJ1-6	TGTGCCACCAGCAGAGATGGAGGGTGGAGAAATTCACCCCTCCACTTT	CATSRDGGWRNSPLHF
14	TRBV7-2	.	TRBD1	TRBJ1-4	TGTGCCAGCAGCCGGGACAGGGGGGATGAAAAACTGTTTTTT	CASSRDRGDEKLFF
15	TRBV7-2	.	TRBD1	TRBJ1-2	TGTGCCAGCAGCTTAGTAACGGGACAGGGGGCCGTCTACACCTTC	CASSLVTGQGAVYTF
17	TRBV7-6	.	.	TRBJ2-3	TGTGCCAGCAGCTTAGGGTACCCGGGATCAACCACAGATACGCAGTATTTT	CASSLGYPGSTTDTQYF
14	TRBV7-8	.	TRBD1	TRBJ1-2	TGTGCCAGCAGCCCTACGGGCAGGGGGTTTGGCTACACCTTC	CASSPTGRGFGYTF
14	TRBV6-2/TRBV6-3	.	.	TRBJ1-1	TGTGCCAGCAGTTACCGGGGGGGGCGTACTGAAGCTTTCTTT	CASSYRGGRTEAFF
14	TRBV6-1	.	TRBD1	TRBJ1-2	TGTGCCAGCACTCCGGGACAGGGAAGAAGGGGCTACACCTTC	CASTPGQGRRGYTF
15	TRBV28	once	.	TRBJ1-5	TGTGCCAGCAGTCCAGCAACTAGTCTGGGAGAGCCCCAGCATTTT	CASSPATSLGEPQHF
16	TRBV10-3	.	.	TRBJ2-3	TGTGCCATCAGTGGTCAGGCAGGAGGGAGCACAGATACGCAGTATTTT	CAISGQAGGSTDTQYF
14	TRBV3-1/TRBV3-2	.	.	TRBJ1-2	TGTGCCAGCAGCCAAGATGGGCACGGCTATGGCTACACCTTC	CASSQDGHGYGYTF
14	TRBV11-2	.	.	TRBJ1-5	TGTGCCAGCAGCTTAGGGCGACACAATCAGCCCCAGCATTTT	CASSLGRHNQPQHF
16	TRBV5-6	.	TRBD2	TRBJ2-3	TGTGCCAGCAGCTTGCGGGTCGGGGGGAGCACAGATACGCAGTATTTT	CASSLRVGGSTDTQYF
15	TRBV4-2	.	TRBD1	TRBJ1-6	TGTGCCAGCAGCGCCCGACAGGGGGCCGTTTCACCCCTCCACTTT	CASSARQGAVSPLHF
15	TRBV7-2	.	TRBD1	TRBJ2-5	TGTGCCAGCAGCTTAACAGGGGCGCCCCAAGAGACCCAGTACTTC	CASSLTGAPQETQYF
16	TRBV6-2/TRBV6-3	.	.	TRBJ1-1	TGTGCCAGCAGTTACTCGTCGGCCGGCGGGAACACTGAAGCTTTCTTT	CASSYSSAGGNTEAFF
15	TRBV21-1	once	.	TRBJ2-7	TGTGCCAGCAGCAAAGTGGACAGGGGATCCTACGAGCAGTACTTC	CASSKVDRGSYEQYF
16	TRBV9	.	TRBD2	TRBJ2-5	TGTGCCAGCAGCCCCCGGCTGGGGGGGAGGAGAGAGACCCAGTACTTC	CASSPRLGGRRETQYF
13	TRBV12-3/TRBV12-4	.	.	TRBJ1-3	TGTGCCAGCAGTTTATTGCGAGGAAACACCATATATTTT	CASSLLRGNTIYF
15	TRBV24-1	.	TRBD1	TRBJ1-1	TGTGCCACCAGTGAGGGACAGGGGGCGAACACTGAAGCTTTCTTT	CATSEGQGANTEAFF
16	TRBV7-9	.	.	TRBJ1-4	TGTGCCAGCAGCTCAGCCAGTCAGGGGACTAATGAAAAACTGTTTTTT	CASSSASQGTNEKLFF
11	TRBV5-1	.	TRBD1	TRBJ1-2	TGCGCCAGCAGCCCAGGGGGGGGCTACACCTTC	CASSPGGGYTF
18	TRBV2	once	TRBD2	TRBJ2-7	TGTGCCAGCAGGCTCGGGACTAGCGGGGGGGGGCTCTCCTACGAGCAGTACTTC	CASRLGTSGGGLSYEQYF
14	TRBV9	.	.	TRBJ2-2	TGTGCCAGCAGCGTATTTGAGGGTGCCGGGGAGCTGTTTTTT	CASSVFEGAGELFF
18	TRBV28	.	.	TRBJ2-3	TGTGCCAGCACCCCATCGGCTAGGGGTAGGCCAGCACCAGATACGCAGTATTTT	CASTPSARGRPAPDTQYF
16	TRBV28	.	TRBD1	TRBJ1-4	TGTGCCAGCAGTTCCCTGCGACAGGGGACTAATGAAAAACTGTTTTTT	CASSSLRQGTNEKLFF
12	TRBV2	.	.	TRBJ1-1	TGTGCCAGCAGTGTATCCGGCACTGAAGCTTTCTTT	CASSVSGTEAFF
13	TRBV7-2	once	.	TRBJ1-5	TGTGCCAGCAGCTTACAGGGAGGTCAGCCCCAGCATTTT	CASSLQGGQPQHF
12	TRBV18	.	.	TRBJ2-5	TGTGCCAGCTCACAGAGGGAAGAGACCCAGTACTTC	CASSQREETQYF
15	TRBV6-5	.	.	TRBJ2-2	TGTGCCAGCAGCTTAGGGGCGTCGAACACCGGGGAGCTGTTTTTT	CASSLGASNTGELFF
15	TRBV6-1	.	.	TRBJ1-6	TGTGCCAGCAAAACAGGGTCCGCTTTTGGGGCACCCCTCCACTTT	CASKTGSAFGAPLHF
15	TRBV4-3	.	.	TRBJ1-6	TGCGCCAGCAGCCAAGGTCCAGGAGCGGATTCACCCCTCCACTTT	CASSQGPGADSPLHF
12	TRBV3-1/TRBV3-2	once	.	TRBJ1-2	TGTGCCAGCACCCACGGGGGTTATGGCTACACCTTC	CASTHGGYGYTF
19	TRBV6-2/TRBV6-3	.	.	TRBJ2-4	TGTGCCAGCAGTTACGTCGGCAGGGCGAATACTTTAGCCAAAAACATTCAGTACTTC	CASSYVGRANTLAKNIQYF
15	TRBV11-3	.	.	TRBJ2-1	TGTGCCAGCAGCTCGTGGGACACGGCCTCAACAGTGCAGTTCTTC	CASSSWDTASTVQFF
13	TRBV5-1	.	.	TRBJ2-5	TGCGCCAGCAGCTTCACAGGGCAAGAGACCCAGTACTTC	CASSFTGQETQYF
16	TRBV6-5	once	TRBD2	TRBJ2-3	TGTGCCAGCAGTTCAGTAGCGGGGGCCCGCACAGATACGCAGTATTTT	CASSSVAGARTDTQYF
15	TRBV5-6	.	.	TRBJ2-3	TGTGCCAGCAGCTTGTTGGGGCCCAGTAGGGATACGCAGTATTTT	CASSLLGPSRDTQYF
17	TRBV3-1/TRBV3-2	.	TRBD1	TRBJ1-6	TGTGCCAGCAGCCAAGCCCTGGACAGGGCCAACGGTTCACCCCTCCACTTT	CASSQALDRANGSPLHF
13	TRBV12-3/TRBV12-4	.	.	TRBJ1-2	TGTGCCAGCAGTTTATGGGGCGGTAGGGGCTACACCTTC	CASSLWGGRGYTF
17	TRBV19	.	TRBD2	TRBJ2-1	TGTGCCAGTAGTCTCCTAGCGGGGGGGAGAAACTACAATGAGCAGTTCTTC	CASSLLAGGRNYNEQFF
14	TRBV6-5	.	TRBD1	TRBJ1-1	TGTGCCAGCATCGGGACAGGGCTCAACACTGAAGCTTTCTTT	CASIGTGLNTEAFF
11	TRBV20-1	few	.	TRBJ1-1	TGCAGTGCTAGACCCCGGGGTAGGGCTTTCTTT	CSARPRGRAFF
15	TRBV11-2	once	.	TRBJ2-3	TGTGCCAGCAGCTCCATAGTCGGGAGCACAGATACGCAGTATTTT	CASSSIVGSTDTQYF
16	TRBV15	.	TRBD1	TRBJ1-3	TGTGCCACCAGCAGAGAAAGGGACAGGGCTGGAAACACCATATATTTT	CATSRERDRAGNTIYF
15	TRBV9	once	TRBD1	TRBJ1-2	TGTGCCAGCAGCACACGACAGGGCTTCAACTATGGCTACACCTTC	CASSTRQGFNYGYTF
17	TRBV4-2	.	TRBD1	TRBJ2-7	TGTGCCAGCAGCCAAGATCTGGGACAGGGGTACTCCTACGAGCAGTACTTC	CASSQDLGQGYSYEQYF